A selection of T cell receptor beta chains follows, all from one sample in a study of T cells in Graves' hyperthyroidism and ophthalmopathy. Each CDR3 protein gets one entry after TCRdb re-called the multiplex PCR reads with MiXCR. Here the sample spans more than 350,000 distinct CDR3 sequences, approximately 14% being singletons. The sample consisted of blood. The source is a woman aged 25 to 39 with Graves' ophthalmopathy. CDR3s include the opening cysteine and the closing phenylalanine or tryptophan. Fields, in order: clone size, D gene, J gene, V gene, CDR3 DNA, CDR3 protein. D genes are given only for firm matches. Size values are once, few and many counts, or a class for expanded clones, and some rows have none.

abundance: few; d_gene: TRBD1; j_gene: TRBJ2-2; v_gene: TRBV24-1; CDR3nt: TGTGCCACCAGTGATGAAAGCCCAAGGGACAGGTTCACCGGGGAGCTGTTTTTT; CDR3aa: CATSDESPRDRFTGELFF
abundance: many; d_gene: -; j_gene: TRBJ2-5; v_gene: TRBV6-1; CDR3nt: TGTGCCAGCAGTGAAAAGACAGGTCGGGGACAAGAGACCCAGTACTTC; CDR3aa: CASSEKTGRGQETQYF
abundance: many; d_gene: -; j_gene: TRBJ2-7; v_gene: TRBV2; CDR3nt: TGTGCCAGCACGGGACAACCTATTCTCTCCTACGAGCAGTACTTC; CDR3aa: CASTGQPILSYEQYF
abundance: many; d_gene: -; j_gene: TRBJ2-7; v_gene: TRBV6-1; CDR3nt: TGTGCCAGCAGTTGGCGGGGTATGAGAGAGCAGTACTTC; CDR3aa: CASSWRGMREQYF
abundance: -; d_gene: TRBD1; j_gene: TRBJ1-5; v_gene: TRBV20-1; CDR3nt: TGCAGTGCTCCGAGGGCGGGACAGGGGGCTGTTCAGCCCCAGCATTTT; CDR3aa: CSAPRAGQGAVQPQHF
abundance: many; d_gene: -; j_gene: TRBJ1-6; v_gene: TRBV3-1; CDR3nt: TGTGCCAGCAGCCAAGAACGGGTCCGACGGAGCTCCTATAATTCACCCCTCCACTTT; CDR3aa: CASSQERVRRSSYNSPLHF
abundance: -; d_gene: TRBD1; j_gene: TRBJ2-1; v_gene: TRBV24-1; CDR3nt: TGTGCCACCAGTGACTCAAAACCGGGACAGGGGAGGAATGAGCAGTTCTTC; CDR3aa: CATSDSKPGQGRNEQFF
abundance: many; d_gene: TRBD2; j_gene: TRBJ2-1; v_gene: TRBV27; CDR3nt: TGTGCCAGCAGAGTCAGCGGGGGTTATGAGCAGTTCTTC; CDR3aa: CASRVSGGYEQFF
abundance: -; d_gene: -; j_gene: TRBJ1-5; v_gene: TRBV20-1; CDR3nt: TGCAGTGCTAGGGGGGCGGCAGGTCCAGGAAATCAGCCCCAGCATTTT; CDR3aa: CSARGAAGPGNQPQHF
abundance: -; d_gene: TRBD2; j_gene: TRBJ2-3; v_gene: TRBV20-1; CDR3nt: TGCAGTGCTAGTGAAAGCGGGGGGGCATCGGATACGCAGTATTTT; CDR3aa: CSASESGGASDTQYF
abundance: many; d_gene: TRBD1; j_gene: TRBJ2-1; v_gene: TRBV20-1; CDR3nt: TGCAGTGCTAGGCGACAGGGATCGGGCTACAATGAGCAGTTCTTC; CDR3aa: CSARRQGSGYNEQFF
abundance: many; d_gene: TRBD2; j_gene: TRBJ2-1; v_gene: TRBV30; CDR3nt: TGTGCCTGGAGCGGGCCGGGACTAGGGACCTACAATGAGCAGTTCTTC; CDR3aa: CAWSGPGLGTYNEQFF
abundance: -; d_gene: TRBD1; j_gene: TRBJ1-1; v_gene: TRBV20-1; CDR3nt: TGCAGTGCTAGAGATCAACAGGGGATGAACACTGAAGCTTTCTTT; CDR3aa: CSARDQQGMNTEAFF
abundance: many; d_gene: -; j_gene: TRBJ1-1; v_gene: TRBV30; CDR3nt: TGTGCCTGGAGTCCCGGACGGACCGGTGGCACTGAAGCTTTCTTT; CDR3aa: CAWSPGRTGGTEAFF
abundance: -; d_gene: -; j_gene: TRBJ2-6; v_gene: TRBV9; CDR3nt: TGTGCCAGCAGTCTTGGATCTGGGGCCAACGTCCTGACTTTC; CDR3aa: CASSLGSGANVLTF
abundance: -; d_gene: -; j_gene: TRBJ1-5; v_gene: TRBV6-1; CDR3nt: TGTGCCAGCTATCTCGCCAAGGGTACGACTTTTTACAATCAGCCCCAGCATTTT; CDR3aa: CASYLAKGTTFYNQPQHF
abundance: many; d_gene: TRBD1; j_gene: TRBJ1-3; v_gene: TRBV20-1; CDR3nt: TGCAGTGCTAATCGACAGGGGGCTGGAAACACCATATATTTT; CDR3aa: CSANRQGAGNTIYF
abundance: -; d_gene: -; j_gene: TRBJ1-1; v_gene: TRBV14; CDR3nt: TGTGCCAGCAGCTTCGATCGAACCACTGAAGCTTTCTTT; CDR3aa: CASSFDRTTEAFF
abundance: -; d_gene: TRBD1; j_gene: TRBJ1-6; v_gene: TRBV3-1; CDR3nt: TGTGCCAGCAGCTATGGACAGGGCGGTTGGGTTCAGCCCCTCCACTTT; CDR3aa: CASSYGQGGWVQPLHF
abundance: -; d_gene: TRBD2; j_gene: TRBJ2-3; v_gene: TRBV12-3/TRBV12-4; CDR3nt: TGTGCCAGCAGTTTAGGGCGGGGGGGCCTGTCAGATACGCAGTATTTT; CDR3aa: CASSLGRGGLSDTQYF
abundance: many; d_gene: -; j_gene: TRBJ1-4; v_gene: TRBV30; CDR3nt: TGTGCCTGGACGCTTGGGAATGAAAAACTGTTTTTT; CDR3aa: CAWTLGNEKLFF
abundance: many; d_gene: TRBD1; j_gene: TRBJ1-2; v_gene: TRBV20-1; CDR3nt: TGCAGTGCTAAACAGGGGCCGATTGATTATGGCTACACCTTC; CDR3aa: CSAKQGPIDYGYTF
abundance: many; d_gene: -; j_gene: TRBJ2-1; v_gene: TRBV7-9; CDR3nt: TGTGCCAGCAGCTCGGGGCAGGGGCAGTTCTTC; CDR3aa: CASSSGQGQFF
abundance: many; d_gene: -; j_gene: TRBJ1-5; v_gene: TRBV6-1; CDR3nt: TGTGCCAGCAGTGAACAGATTAGCAATCAGCCCCAGCATTTT; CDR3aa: CASSEQISNQPQHF
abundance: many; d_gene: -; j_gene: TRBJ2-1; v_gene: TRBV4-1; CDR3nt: TGCGCCAGCAGCCAGGGAAACAGGGATGAGCAGTTCTTC; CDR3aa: CASSQGNRDEQFF
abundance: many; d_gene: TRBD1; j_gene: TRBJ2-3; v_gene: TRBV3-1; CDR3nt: TGTGCCAGCAGCCAATGGACAGGGTCAGATACGCAGTATTTT; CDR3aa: CASSQWTGSDTQYF
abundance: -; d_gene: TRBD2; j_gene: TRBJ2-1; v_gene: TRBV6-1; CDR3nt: TGTGCCAGCAGCAAAACTAGCGGGAACCATAACGAGCAGTTCTTC; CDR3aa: CASSKTSGNHNEQFF
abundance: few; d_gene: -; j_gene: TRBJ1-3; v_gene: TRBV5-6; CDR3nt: TGTGCCAGCAGCTTCAGGGCGACTGGAAACACCATATATTTT; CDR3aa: CASSFRATGNTIYF
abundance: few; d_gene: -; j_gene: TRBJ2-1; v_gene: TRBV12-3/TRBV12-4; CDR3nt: TGTGCCAGCAGTTTGGCCAGTACGGGTGGTGAGCAGTTCTTC; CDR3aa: CASSLASTGGEQFF
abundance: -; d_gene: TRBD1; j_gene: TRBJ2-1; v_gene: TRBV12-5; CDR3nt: TGTGCTAGCTCGGGACAGCCAAGCTCCTACAATGAGCAGTTCTTC; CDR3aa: CASSGQPSSYNEQFF
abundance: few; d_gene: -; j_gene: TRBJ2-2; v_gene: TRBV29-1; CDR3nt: TGCAGCGTTGAACAGCCAAACACCGGGGAGCTGTTTTTT; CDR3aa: CSVEQPNTGELFF
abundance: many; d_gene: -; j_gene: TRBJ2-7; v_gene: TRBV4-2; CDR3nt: TGTGCCAGCAGCCCACAGAGCTCCTACGAGCAGTACTTC; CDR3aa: CASSPQSSYEQYF
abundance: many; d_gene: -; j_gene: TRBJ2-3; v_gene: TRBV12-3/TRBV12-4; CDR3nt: TGTGCCAGCAGTTGGGTGGGGCGAGATACGCAGTATTTT; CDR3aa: CASSWVGRDTQYF
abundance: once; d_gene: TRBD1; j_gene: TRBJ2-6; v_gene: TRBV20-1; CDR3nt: TGCAGTGCGGGACAGGGATCTGGGGCCAACGTCCTGACTTTC; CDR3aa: CSAGQGSGANVLTF
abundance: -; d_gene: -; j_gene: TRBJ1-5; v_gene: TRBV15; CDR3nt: TGTGCCACCAGCACCCGCCTGAGGAAAGATCAGCCCCAGCATTTT; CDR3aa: CATSTRLRKDQPQHF
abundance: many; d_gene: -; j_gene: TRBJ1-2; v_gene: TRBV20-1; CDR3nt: TGCAGTGCTAGTATGAGGGGGGGTCGGGGCTACACCTTC; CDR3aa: CSASMRGGRGYTF
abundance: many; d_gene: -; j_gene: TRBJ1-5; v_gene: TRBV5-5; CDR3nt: TGTGCCAGCAGCTTGGCCCGGGACTCTAGAGGTACGAATCAGCCCCAGCATTTT; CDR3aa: CASSLARDSRGTNQPQHF
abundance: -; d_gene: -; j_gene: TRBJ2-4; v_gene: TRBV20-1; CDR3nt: TGCAGTGCTTTAGCCACGGGACACCTAGCCAAAAACATTCAGTACTTC; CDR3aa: CSALATGHLAKNIQYF
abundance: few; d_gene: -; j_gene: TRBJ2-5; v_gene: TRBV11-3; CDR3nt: TGTGCCGGCAGCGGAAGGGGGGGCCGGGAGACCCAGTACTTC; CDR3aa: CAGSGRGGRETQYF
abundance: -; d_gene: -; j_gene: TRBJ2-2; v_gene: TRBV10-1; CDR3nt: TGCGCCAGCAGTGAGACACTAGTCGCCGGGGAGCTGTTTTTT; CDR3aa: CASSETLVAGELFF